This T cell receptor (beta chain) derives from a study of shared clonotypes between healthy human individuals. This CDR3 contains 13 residues. The germline V gene has CDR1 GTSNPN and CDR2 SVGIG (reference sequence). Trimming shortened V by 1 base and J by 3 bases, and 7 bases separated the two germline ends. Overall study results and limits: Few donors limited the genetic and exposure-history diversity represented.

Note on this clone: The antigen is undetermined.

Sequencing was performed with immunoSEQ multiplex PCR; in TCRdb, only in-frame clones are kept and a portion is missing. The sample shows millions of clones, about 95% of them seen only once. Naive CD8 cells lacked CD45RO, underwent positive selection for CCR7 and left out terminally differentiated effector memory CD45RA+ cells. Donors included only healthy HIV-negative adults lacking recent acute infections or vaccinations. Sequenced: naive CD8+ T cells sorted from blood. The chain has TRBV30 and TRBJ2-1, with no clear D. This clonotype was sampled from a man younger than 30 in good health. The DNA for the CDR3 is TGTGCCTGGAGTGACTCATTCTACAATGAGCAGTTCTTC. Translated: CAWSDSFYNEQFF. Variable domain in full (rest from reference TRBV30 and TRBJ2-1): SQTIHQWPATLVQPVGSPLSLECTVEGTSNPNLYWYRQAAGRGLQLLFYSVGIGQISSEVPQNLSASRPQDRQFILSSKKLLLSDSGFYLCAWSDSFYNEQFFGPGTRLTVL.